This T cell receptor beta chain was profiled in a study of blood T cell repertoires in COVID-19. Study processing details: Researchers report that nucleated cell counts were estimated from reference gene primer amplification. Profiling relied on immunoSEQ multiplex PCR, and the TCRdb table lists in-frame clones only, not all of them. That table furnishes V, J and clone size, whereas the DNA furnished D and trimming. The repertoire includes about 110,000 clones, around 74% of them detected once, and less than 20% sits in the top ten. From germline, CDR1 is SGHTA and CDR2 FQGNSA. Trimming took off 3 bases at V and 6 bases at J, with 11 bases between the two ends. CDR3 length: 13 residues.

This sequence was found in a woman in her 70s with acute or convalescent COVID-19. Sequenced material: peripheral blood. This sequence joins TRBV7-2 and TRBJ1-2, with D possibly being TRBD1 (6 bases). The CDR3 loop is CASSLGGANGYTF. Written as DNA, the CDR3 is TGTGCCAGCAGCTTGGGGGGGGCTAATGGCTACACCTTC.